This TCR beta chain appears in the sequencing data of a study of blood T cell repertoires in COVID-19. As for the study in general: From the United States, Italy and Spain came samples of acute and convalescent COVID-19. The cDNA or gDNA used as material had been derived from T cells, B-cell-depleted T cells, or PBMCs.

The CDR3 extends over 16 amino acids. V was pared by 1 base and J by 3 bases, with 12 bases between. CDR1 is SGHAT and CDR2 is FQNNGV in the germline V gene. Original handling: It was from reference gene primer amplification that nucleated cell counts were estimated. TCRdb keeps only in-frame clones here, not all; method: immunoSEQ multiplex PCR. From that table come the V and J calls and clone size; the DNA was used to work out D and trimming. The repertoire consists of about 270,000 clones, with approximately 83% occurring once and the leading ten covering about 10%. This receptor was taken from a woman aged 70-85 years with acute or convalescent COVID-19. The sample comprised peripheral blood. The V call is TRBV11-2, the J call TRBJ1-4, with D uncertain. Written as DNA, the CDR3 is TGTGCCAGCAGCTTAGGCCCCAGAAGTTCTAATGAAAAACTGTTTTTT. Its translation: CASSLGPRSSNEKLFF.